The TCR beta chain described here comes from a study of CD8+CD57+ T cells in acquired aplastic anemia. Study-wide background: Mean DNA quantity obtained from sorted CD4+ and CD8+ cells was 2.5 to 4 ug. Findings and caveats of the study: Both patients and controls carried the same twenty-nine CD8+ CDR3 sequences.

Trimming left V 7 bases short and J 5 bases short, with 17 bases between. This CDR3 is built from 14 residues. The germline V gene encodes CDR1 SGHTA and CDR2 FQGNSA. Notes on this clonotype: Its antigen is currently unknown.

All sequencing subjects had displayed CD8+CD57+ cell expansion on flow cytometry. The patients, all of them, had severe acquired aplastic anemia. Genomic DNA templated the TCR beta VDJ and CDR3 profiling. TCRdb re-analysed the reads in MiXCR, keeping a single row per CDR3 protein. The sample holds tens of thousands of distinct CDR3 sequences; 60% to 75% are singletons and the top ten take 70% to 90%. Sequenced material: sorted CD4+, CD8+, or CD8+CD57+ T cells (not recorded which) from PBMCs. The chain links TRBV7-2 to TRBJ1-2, with D possibly being TRBD1 (6 bases). The TCR was taken from a human donor with aplastic anemia. The CDR3 loop reads CASKLGGGEYGYTF. The CDR3 nucleotides are TGTGCCAGCAAACTTGGGGGGGGCGAGTATGGCTACACCTTC.